The source of this T cell receptor (beta chain) is a study of T cells expressing NK-cell markers. Study-level background: Sorted CD3+CD56-NKG2C+, CD3+CD56+NKG2C+ and CD3+CD56+NKG2C- T cells supplied the TCR beta repertoires.

UMIs accompanied the 5'RACE template switching by which TCR beta cDNA was made. From the 5' RACE reads, TCRdb lists one entry per CDR3 protein and no DNA. Reported are 130,000 to 150,000 distinct CDR3 sequences; the ten largest clones contain roughly an eighth. This CDR3 spans 15 amino acids. Germline V gives CDR1 LNHNV, CDR2 YYDKDF (reference sequence). Whole-study findings and limits: HCMV specificity was not established for the expanded NKG2C+ T cell clones. These same clonotypes (in a handful of donors) also led the CD3+CD56-NKG2C+ fraction.

Concerning this clonotype itself: Antigen: not known.

This TCR was recovered from a man younger than 35 in good health. The chain has TRBV15 and TRBJ2-1; TCRdb designates TRBD2, a call that cannot be tested without DNA. Material for sequencing was blood T cells: a sorted CD56 or NKG2C T cell subset, CD4+ or CD8+ T cells, or bulk PBMC T cells (not recorded which). The CDR3 reads CATNSIAGVYNEQFF.